Each of the 26 T cell receptor beta chains below was sequenced from the same sample in a study of OX40 agonist ivuxolimab in advanced cancers. TCRdb keeps only in-frame clones here, not all; method: immunoSEQ multiplex PCR. The sample lists under 55,000 clones; approximately 80% were seen once. This sample comprised CD4+ or CD8+ T cells sorted from blood, obtained in a trial of the OX40 agonist ivuxolimab. The receptors were sampled from an adult with an advanced solid tumor such as melanoma, head and neck, liver or kidney cancer.

The chain has TRBV7-9 and TRBJ1-2, with 10 nucleotides matching TRBD1. The ends lost 3 bases at V and 2 bases at J; junction bases unmatched: 3. CDR3 length equals 15 residues. CDR1 is SEHNR, CDR2 FQNEAQ, per germline (reference sequence). CDR3 sequence (DNA): TGTGCCAGCAGCTTGGGACAGGGGTCAAACTATGGCTACACCTTC. Translation: CASSLGQGSNYGYTF.

This clone was detected only once. The chain recombines TRBV19 with TRBJ2-1; TRBD2 might be the D (5 bases). The CDR3 covers 18 residues. V lost 7 bases and J lost 5, with 27 bases in between. Germline CDR1 is LNHDA and CDR2 is SQIVND (reference sequence). The CDR3 protein is CASKFGVGGSRENNEQFF. The DNA of the CDR3 is TGTGCCAGTAAGTTCGGCGTGGGCGGGTCCCGGGAAAACAATGAGCAGTTCTTC. Supplemented by reference TRBV19 and TRBJ2-1, the full variable domain reads DGGITQSPKYLFRKEGQNVTLSCEQNLNHDAMYWYRQDPGQGLRLIYYSQIVNDFQKGDIAEGYSVSREKKESFPLTVTSAQKNPTAFYLCASKFGVGGSRENNEQFFGPGTRLTVL.

The table lists this clone with a few counts. This chain joins TRBV28 and TRBJ2-2, with 11 bases identical to TRBD1. Germline CDR1 and CDR2: MDHEN and SYDVKM. Trimming cost V 5 bases and J 6 bases; bases outside gene matches: 2. The CDR3 extends over 14 amino acids. CDR3 nucleotides: TGTGCCAGCAGTGCGGACAGGGGGCCCGGGGAGCTGTTTTTT. It codes for CASSADRGPGELFF.

The chain recombines TRBV10-3 with TRBJ2-1; D perhaps matches TRBD2 (5 bases). Germline CDR1 ENHRY, CDR2 SYGVKD. Trimming took off 4 bases at V and 11 bases at J, with 12 bases between the two ends. This CDR3 is built from 12 residues. CDR3 DNA: TGTGCCATCAGTGGACCCGGGGATAAGCAGTTCTTC. The encoded protein is CAISGPGDKQFF.

In DNA form, the CDR3 reads TGTGCCAGTAGTATGACGGGAAACACTGAAGCTTTCTTT. Protein: CASSMTGNTEAFF. V gene TRBV19 combines with J gene TRBJ1-1; D call uncertain. V dropped 3 bases and J dropped 2 bases, with 7 bases sitting between them. The germline gives CDR1 LNHDA, CDR2 SQIVND (reference sequence). The CDR3 runs to 13 residues.

Sample share makes this clone large (0.1 to 1%). The genes are TRBV28 and TRBJ1-5; perhaps TRBD1 as D (5 bases). The CDR3 sequence is 14 residues long. Trimming left V 7 bases short and J 6 bases short, with 16 bases between. CDR1 is MDHEN, CDR2 SYDVKM, per germline. In DNA, the CDR3 is TGTGCCAGCACCTTGTCAGGGAATACTCAGCCCCAGCATTTT. It is translated as CASTLSGNTQPQHF.

The chain uses TRBV29-1 and TRBJ2-5; 10 nucleotides align to TRBD2. The CDR3 sequence is 15 residues long. After removal of 3 bases from V and 5 bases from J, the junction contained 9 bases not matched to a gene. CDR1 is SQVTM, CDR2 ANQGSEA, per germline. The CDR3 nucleotides read TGCAGCGTTGATCAGCGGGGGGGCCAGGATGAGACCCAGTACTTC. Its translation: CSVDQRGGQDETQYF.

The rearrangement joins TRBV7-2 to TRBJ2-7, with a possible D match to TRBD1 (6 bases). The V gene's germline CDR1 is SGHTA and CDR2 FQGNSA. The CDR3 totals 15 residues. The V gene lost 5 bases and the J gene lost 3 bases, with 17 bases spanning the gap. CDR3 nucleotides: TGTGCCAGCAGCCCGAGTTGGACAGAGGACTACGAGCAGTACTTC. It is translated as CASSPSWTEDYEQYF.

This chain links TRBV29-1 with TRBJ2-2, with D perhaps assigned TRBD1 or TRBD2 (6 bases each). Germline CDR1 is SQVTM and CDR2 is ANQGSEA. This CDR3 is built from 16 residues. V was trimmed by 3 bases and J by 3 bases, leaving 17 bases between them. The CDR3 DNA follows: TGCAGCGTTGAGGGGCCAGCGGAGGGGGACACCGGGGAGCTGTTTTTT. Translated: CSVEGPAEGDTGELFF.

This clone qualifies as large (0.1 to 1%). The V call is TRBV28, the J call TRBJ2-7; 11 bases line up with TRBD2. V lost 7 bases and J lost 4; bases outside the gene matches: 6. In germline, CDR1 is MDHEN, CDR2 SYDVKM. The CDR3 totals 14 residues. The CDR3 nucleotides are TGTGCCAGCAAACTAGCGGGAGTTGGGTACGAGCAGTACTTC. Protein sequence: CASKLAGVGYEQYF.

This clone is medium-sized. The chain employs TRBV7-9 and TRBJ1-3; the D is unclear. Trimming removed 5 bases from V and 6 bases from J, with 14 bases in between. Germline assignment: CDR1 SEHNR and CDR2 FQNEAQ (reference sequence). CDR3 size: 14 residues. CDR3 loop: CASSIPLPENTIYF. The CDR3, as DNA: TGTGCCAGCAGCATCCCCCTTCCCGAAAACACCATATATTTT.

This chain links TRBV5-6 with TRBJ2-2; either TRBD1 or TRBD2 may fit D (5 bases each). The CDR3 consists of 14 residues. The germline V gene has CDR1 SGHDT and CDR2 YYEEEE. V lost 2 bases and J 2 bases, leaving 7 bases between the germline ends. For the CDR3, the DNA is TGTGCCAGCAGCTTAGGGGACAACACCGGGGAGCTGTTTTTT. This gives the protein CASSLGDNTGELFF. The complete variable domain, with remaining parts taken from reference TRBV5-6 and TRBJ2-2, reads DAGVTQSPTHLIKTRGQQVTLRCSPKSGHDTVSWYQQALGQGPQFIFQYYEEEERQRGNFPDRFSGHQFPNYSSELNVNALLLGDSALYLCASSLGDNTGELFFGEGSRLTVL.

This chain uses TRBV29-1 with TRBJ2-5, with 8 bases matching TRBD2. Germline CDR1 and CDR2: SQVTM and ANQGSEA. This CDR3 has 14 residues. The trim removed 7 bases at V and 3 bases at J, leaving 10 bases unmatched. DNA for the CDR3: TGCAGCGGCGACCCGGGACTAGTAAAAGAGACCCAGTACTTC. It specifies CSGDPGLVKETQYF.

The chain links TRBV27 to TRBJ2-1, with 11 bases aligning to TRBD2. This CDR3 is 19 amino acids long. The V and J ends lost 1 base and 3 bases, in that order; junction bases with no gene match: 11. Germline-derived CDR1 and CDR2 are MNHEY and SMNVEV (reference sequence). The CDR3 protein is CASSLLGSGGASFYNEQFF. The CDR3 DNA is TGTGCCAGCAGTTTATTAGGTAGCGGGGGGGCCTCCTTCTACAATGAGCAGTTCTTC.

This rearrangement joins TRBV6-4 to TRBJ1-1; maybe TRBD1 (6 bases). V lost 5 bases and J 3 bases, leaving 19 bases between the germline ends. This CDR3 is built from 16 residues. CDR1 MRHNA and CDR2 SNTAGT come from the germline V gene. The CDR3 sequence: CASSHSTGSFDTEAFF. The CDR3 DNA sequence: TGTGCCAGCAGTCATTCTACAGGGTCATTTGACACTGAAGCTTTCTTT.

This clone was counted between two and nine times. This chain connects TRBV4-2 to TRBJ2-2, with D maybe TRBD2 (5 bases). Trimming shortened V by 1 base and J by 7 bases, and 13 bases separated the two germline ends. Germline V CDR1 and CDR2: LGHNA, YNFKEQ. The CDR3 is made up of 15 amino acids. The CDR3 DNA is TGTGCCAGCAGCCAAGTTTTAGGGAGTGGCGGGGAGCTGTTTTTT. This encodes CASSQVLGSGGELFF.

This chain joins TRBV27 and TRBJ2-7, with 7 nucleotides matching TRBD1. Losses at the gene ends were 6 bases for V and 0 bases for J; bases not matched to a gene: 5. This CDR3 has 14 residues. The germline V gene encodes CDR1 MNHEY and CDR2 SMNVEV (reference sequence). This CDR3 reads CASRLGQISYEQYF. DNA for the CDR3: TGTGCCAGCAGGCTGGGACAGATCTCCTACGAGCAGTACTTC.

A few counts support this clone. The rearrangement links TRBV6-1 to TRBJ2-1; a possible D gene is TRBD1 (5 bases). This CDR3 has 15 residues. V shed 4 bases and J shed 8 bases, with 18 bases lying between them. Germline V gene lookup returns CDR1 MNHNS and CDR2 SASEGT. The CDR3 DNA reads TGTGCCAGCAGTGTACAGGTTGTTGGTTTGGATGAGCAGTTCTTC. Protein sequence: CASSVQVVGLDEQFF.

V and J are TRBV30 and TRBJ1-2, with D hard to call. The CDR3 extends over 13 amino acids. V was pared by 0 bases and J by 2 bases, with 7 bases between. Germline CDR1 and CDR2: GTSNPN and SVGIG (reference sequence). The chain's CDR3 is CAWSVLANYGYTF. The CDR3 DNA reads TGTGCCTGGAGTGTTTTAGCCAACTATGGCTACACCTTC.

The chain is built from TRBV9 and TRBJ2-7; D possibly corresponds to TRBD2 (6 bases). With 0 bases removed from V and 3 bases from J, the gap between germline ends came to 10 bases. The CDR3 totals 14 residues. Germline V lookup: CDR1 SGDLS, CDR2 YYNGEE. The CDR3 DNA follows: TGTGCCAGCAGCGTAGGGGCCGGGGGCTACGAGCAGTACTTC. Its protein product is CASSVGAGGYEQYF. The variable domain in full, with the rest retrieved from reference TRBV9 and TRBJ2-7, is DSGVTQTPKHLITATGQRVTLRCSPRSGDLSVYWYQQSLDQGLQFLIQYYNGEERAKGNILERFSAQQFPDLHSELNLSSLELGDSALYFCASSVGAGGYEQYFGPGTRLTVT.

The chain recombines TRBV28 with TRBJ2-3, with 10 bases aligning to TRBD2. V was pared by 4 bases and J by 0 bases, with 7 bases of the junction left unmatched. Germline lookup yields CDR1 MDHEN and CDR2 SYDVKM. The CDR3 has 17 amino acids. CDR3 sequence reads: CASSSNRAGGSTDTQYF. Here the CDR3 DNA reads TGTGCCAGCAGTTCGAATAGAGCGGGGGGGAGCACAGATACGCAGTATTTT.

This clone was detected a few times. V and J are TRBV10-1 and TRBJ2-4; 8 nucleotides agree with TRBD1. V dropped 4 bases and J dropped 10; count of bases not matched to a gene: 6. Germline V gene sequence: CDR1 WNHNN, CDR2 SYGVQD (reference sequence). The CDR3 extends over 13 amino acids. Written as DNA, the CDR3 is TGCGCCAGCAGTGCGAGACAGGGGACTATTCAGTACTTC. As protein: CASSARQGTIQYF.

This clone has a handful of counts. The chain combines TRBV7-3 with TRBJ1-3; 8 bases fit TRBD1. Unmatched junction bases numbered 20, after V lost 1 base and J lost 0 bases. The CDR3 totals 22 residues. Germline values: CDR1 SGHTA, CDR2 FQGTGA. CDR3 in amino acids: CASSLIGSRRDRFPNSGNTIYF. The CDR3 bases are TGTGCCAGCAGCTTAATTGGGTCGCGTCGGGACAGGTTTCCGAACTCTGGAAACACCATATATTTT. Complete variable domain (other parts from reference TRBV7-3 and TRBJ1-3): GAGVSQTPSNKVTEKGKYVELRCDPISGHTALYWYRQSLGQGPEFLIYFQGTGAADDSGLPNDRFFAVRPEGSVSTLKIQRTERGDSAVYLCASSLIGSRRDRFPNSGNTIYFGEGSWLTVV.

The gene calls are TRBV27 and TRBJ1-5; TRBD1 matches at 12 bases. Germline values: CDR1 MNHEY, CDR2 SMNVEV (reference sequence). With V trimmed by 2 bases and J by 9 bases, 5 bases remained unmatched. This CDR3 has 15 amino acids. The CDR3 loop is CASSLGTGGTWPQHF. CDR3 coding DNA: TGTGCCAGCAGTTTAGGGACAGGGGGCACTTGGCCCCAGCATTTT.

Turning to this clone: Other DNA sequences in the sample encode the same CDR3. V is TRBV27 and J is TRBJ2-7; D is possibly TRBD2 (6 bases). CDR1 is MNHEY, CDR2 SMNVEV, per germline (reference sequence). V lost 1 base, J lost 3 bases, and 10 bases lay in between. This CDR3 contains 14 residues. The CDR3 DNA sequence: TGTGCCAGCAGTTTATGGGGCGGGAACTACGAGCAGTACTTC. Its protein product is CASSLWGGNYEQYF.

The chain couples TRBV7-9 to TRBJ2-7; the match to TRBD1 covers 7 bases. The germline V gene has CDR1 SEHNR and CDR2 FQNEAQ (reference sequence). CDR3 length equals 16 residues. The J segment lost 4 bases and the V segment lost 5 bases, leaving 14 bases of the junction unmatched. CDR3 loop: CASSTLLRDRGYEQYF. CDR3 DNA: TGTGCCAGCAGCACCCTCTTAAGGGACAGAGGTTACGAGCAGTACTTC.